This T cell receptor (beta chain) was documented in a study of shared clonotypes between healthy human individuals. Overall study findings and caveats: Sample collection involved blood only; tissue repertoires are likely different. Few donors restricted represented genetic and exposure-history diversity. Naive CD4 clonotypes overlapped across a few donors at 4.5% to 5.5%.

In the case of this clone: Antigen: not known. The sample carries other DNA sequences with the same CDR3.

V lost 3 bases, J lost 5 bases, and 3 bases stayed unmatched. Germline V gives CDR1 LNHDA, CDR2 SQIVND (reference sequence). The CDR3 is made up of 13 amino acids. Terminally differentiated effector memory CD45RA+ cells were left out of the naive CD8 fraction, which was CD45RO-negative and positively selected for CCR7. Researchers divided each subset's genomic DNA evenly across several immunoSEQ plates. The table came from immunoSEQ multiplex PCR; TCRdb's copy has only in-frame clones and leaves some out. This table has 2 million to 2.5 million clones, roughly 95% appearing once. The gene calls are TRBV19 and TRBJ1-2, with TRBD1 matching 7 bases. Sequenced input: naive CD8+ T cells sorted from blood. This TCR derives from a man aged 18 to 29 in good health. CDR3: CASSIVTGYGYTF. DNA of the CDR3: TGTGCCAGTAGTATCGTGACAGGGTATGGCTACACCTTC.